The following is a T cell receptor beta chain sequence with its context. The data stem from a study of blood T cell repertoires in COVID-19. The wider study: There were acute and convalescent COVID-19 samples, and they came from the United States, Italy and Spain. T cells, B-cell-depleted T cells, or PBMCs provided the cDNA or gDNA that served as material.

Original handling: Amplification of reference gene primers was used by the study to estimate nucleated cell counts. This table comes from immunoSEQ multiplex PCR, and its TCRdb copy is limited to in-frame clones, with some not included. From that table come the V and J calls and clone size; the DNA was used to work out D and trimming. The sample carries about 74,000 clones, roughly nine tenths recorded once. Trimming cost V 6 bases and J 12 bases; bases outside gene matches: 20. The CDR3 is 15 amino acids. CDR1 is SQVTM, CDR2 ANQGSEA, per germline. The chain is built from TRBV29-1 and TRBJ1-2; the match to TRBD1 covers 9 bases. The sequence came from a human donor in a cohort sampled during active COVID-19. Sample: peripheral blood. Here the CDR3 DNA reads TGCAGCGTCGATGGACAGGGGTTAATCCCTGGAGTCCACACCTTC. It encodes CSVDGQGLIPGVHTF.